What follows are 24 T cell receptor beta chains derived from one specimen sequenced in a study of OX40 agonist ivuxolimab in advanced cancers. Clones were sequenced by immunoSEQ multiplex PCR, and TCRdb holds only the in-frame ones, with some missing. The profile covers about 37,000 clones, with roughly 84% appearing a single time and under 20% taken by the ten largest. This material consisted of CD4+ or CD8+ T cells sorted from blood, taken in a trial of the OX40 agonist ivuxolimab. The receptors were gathered from an adult with an advanced solid tumor such as melanoma, head and neck, liver or kidney cancer.

The chain has TRBV15 and TRBJ2-1; maybe TRBD2 (5 bases). The CDR3 is 16 residues long. Per germline, CDR1 LNHNV and CDR2 YYDKDF (reference sequence). The V and J ends lost 1 base and 3 bases respectively, with 13 bases between them. Here the CDR3 reads CATSRVPASSYNEQFF. The CDR3 DNA follows: TGTGCCACCAGCAGAGTTCCGGCTAGCAGCTACAATGAGCAGTTCTTC.

The sample holds one count of this clone. The rearrangement links TRBV19 to TRBJ1-1, with D possibly TRBD1 on 5 matching bases. Trimming left V 3 bases short and J 7 bases short, with 9 bases between. This CDR3 region has 12 residues. Germline V gene lookup returns CDR1 LNHDA and CDR2 SQIVND (reference sequence). Here the CDR3 DNA reads TGTGCCAGTAGTATCGGGGGACTTGAAGCTTTCTTT. Translation: CASSIGGLEAFF.

This chain connects TRBV2 to TRBJ1-5, with D perhaps TRBD1 (6 bases). V gave up 2 bases and J gave up 10 bases, with 12 bases separating them. Per germline, CDR1 SNHLY and CDR2 FYNNEI. This CDR3 is built from 13 residues. CDR3 protein: CASSEQGSGPQHF. The DNA of the CDR3 is TGTGCCAGCAGTGAACAGGGGTCAGGACCCCAGCATTTT.

The rearrangement links TRBV30 to TRBJ2-7; D perhaps matches TRBD2 (7 bases). V was cut by 6 bases and J by 5 bases, with 17 bases left in between. The CDR3 consists of 13 residues. The germline V gene has CDR1 GTSNPN and CDR2 SVGIG (reference sequence). The CDR3 loop reads CACEGGEVDEQYF. The CDR3, as DNA: TGTGCCTGCGAGGGGGGGGAGGTGGACGAGCAGTACTTC.

This chain connects TRBV2 to TRBJ2-7; D remains unclear. V lost 2 bases, J lost 2 bases, and 4 bases lay in between. The CDR3 is 12 residues long. Germline V gene lookup returns CDR1 SNHLY and CDR2 FYNNEI. As DNA, the CDR3 is TGTGCCAGCAGTGAACAGCCCTACGAGCAGTACTTC. Translating gives CASSEQPYEQYF.

This sequence joins TRBV9 and TRBJ2-3; 11 bases line up with TRBD2. The V gene end was trimmed by 3 bases and the J gene end by 2 bases; junction bases not matched to a gene: 8. CDR3 size: 17 residues. The germline V gene encodes CDR1 SGDLS and CDR2 YYNGEE. The CDR3, as DNA: TGTGCCAGCAGCGATGCGGGACTAGCGGCCCTCACAGATACGCAGTATTTT. Protein: CASSDAGLAALTDTQYF.

CDR3: CASSLVGSPYEQYF. The CDR3 DNA reads as TGCGCCAGCAGCTTGGTAGGGAGCCCCTACGAGCAGTACTTC. J is TRBJ2-7 and V is TRBV5-1; TRBD2 might be the D (5 bases). The CDR3 contains 14 residues. V was trimmed by 0 bases and J by 2 bases, leaving 9 bases between them. Looked up from germline, CDR1 is SGHRS and CDR2 is YFSETQ.

The genes are TRBV27 and TRBJ1-6; D remains ambiguous. The CDR3 is made up of 15 amino acids. Trimming left V 5 bases short and J 0 bases short, with 8 bases between. CDR1 and CDR2 (germline): MNHEY, SMNVEV (reference sequence). This chain's CDR3 is CASSPAGSYNSPLHF. CDR3 coding DNA: TGTGCCAGCAGTCCCGCAGGCTCCTATAATTCACCCCTCCACTTT.

The rearrangement uses TRBV27 and TRBJ1-5; D is possibly TRBD1 (5 bases). The germline V and J ends were trimmed by 3 bases and 6 bases, with 9 bases remaining between them. Germline lookup yields CDR1 MNHEY and CDR2 SMNVEV (reference sequence). The CDR3 is made up of 13 amino acids. The CDR3: CASSFGGSQPQHF. For the CDR3, the DNA is TGTGCCAGCAGTTTTGGGGGGAGTCAGCCCCAGCATTTT.

The V gene is TRBV9, the J gene TRBJ1-2; D possibly corresponds to TRBD1 (6 bases). The CDR3 sequence is 15 residues long. Trimming took 2 bases from V and 2 from J, leaving 13 bases between them. Germline CDR1 is SGDLS and CDR2 is YYNGEE. In DNA, the CDR3 is TGTGCCAGCAGCGTGAGGACAGCGCCCAACTATGGCTACACCTTC. Translating gives CASSVRTAPNYGYTF. The full variable domain, its missing parts supplied by reference TRBV9 and TRBJ1-2, is DSGVTQTPKHLITATGQRVTLRCSPRSGDLSVYWYQQSLDQGLQFLIQYYNGEERAKGNILERFSAQQFPDLHSELNLSSLELGDSALYFCASSVRTAPNYGYTFGSGTRLTVV.

The rearrangement joins TRBV5-4 to TRBJ2-7; 10 bases match TRBD1. This CDR3 contains 14 residues. Germline V gene lookup returns CDR1 SGHNT and CDR2 YYREEE (reference sequence). V gave up 4 bases and J gave up 5 bases; unmatched junction bases: 6. The CDR3, as DNA: TGTGCCAGCAGCCGGGACAGGGGTCGGAACGAGCAGTACTTC. Protein product: CASSRDRGRNEQYF. The whole variable domain, filled in from reference TRBV5-4 and TRBJ2-7, reads ETGVTQSPTHLIKTRGQQVTLRCSSQSGHNTVSWYQQALGQGPQFIFQYYREEENGRGNFPPRFSGLQFPNYSSELNVNALELDDSALYLCASSRDRGRNEQYFGPGTRLTVT.

This rearrangement joins TRBV5-1 to TRBJ2-3; 10 bases align to TRBD2. From germline, CDR1 is SGHRS and CDR2 YFSETQ. CDR3 length: 15 amino acids. V shed 0 bases and J 5 bases; nucleotides not matched to a gene: 3. CDR3 loop: CASSLERGGLDTQYF. CDR3 DNA sequence: TGCGCCAGCAGCTTGGAGCGGGGGGGCTTAGATACGCAGTATTTT.

V gene TRBV7-8 combines with J gene TRBJ2-7; D gene uncertain. The length of the CDR3 is 14 residues. Germline lookup yields CDR1 SGHVS and CDR2 FQNEAQ. Trimming left V 5 bases short and J 3 bases short, with 14 bases between. The CDR3 region has the DNA TGTGCCAGCAGCCTGGAGCGCAGCAACTACGAGCAGTACTTC. Its translation is CASSLERSNYEQYF.

A word on this clone: One end of the junction does not line up with germline, which may come from a read error. This chain links TRBV6-1 with TRBJ2-7; D not certain. The V gene's germline CDR1 is MNHNS and CDR2 SASEGT. The CDR3 has 11 residues. In nucleotides, the CDR3 is TGTGCCAACAGTTACCGCTACGAGCAGTACTTC. This gives the protein CANSYRYEQYF.

The genes are TRBV7-3 and TRBJ2-1; TRBD2 matches at 11 bases. The CDR3 contains 15 residues. Losses at the gene ends were 2 bases for V and 3 bases for J; bases not matched to a gene: 0. CDR1 is SGHTA and CDR2 is FQGTGA in the germline V gene. CDR3 residues: CASSLGTSGYNEQFF. The CDR3 bases are TGTGCCAGCAGCTTAGGGACTAGCGGCTACAATGAGCAGTTCTTC. Filled out from reference TRBV7-3 and TRBJ2-1, the complete variable domain reads GAGVSQTPSNKVTEKGKYVELRCDPISGHTALYWYRQSLGQGPEFLIYFQGTGAADDSGLPNDRFFAVRPEGSVSTLKIQRTERGDSAVYLCASSLGTSGYNEQFFGPGTRLTVL.

V is TRBV7-3 and J is TRBJ2-2; D uncertain. The CDR3 is 12 residues long. V lost 6 bases and J 3 bases, leaving 5 bases between the germline ends. The germline CDR1 and CDR2 sequences are SGHTA and FQGTGA. Here the CDR3 reads CASSGDTGELFF. The CDR3 nucleotides are TGTGCCAGCAGTGGGGACACCGGGGAGCTGTTTTTT.

This chain links TRBV27 with TRBJ1-2; D unclear. Germline CDR1 reads MNHEY; CDR2 reads SMNVEV (reference sequence). The CDR3 is made up of 13 amino acids. V shed 4 bases and J shed 1 base, with 7 bases lying between them. CDR3 amino acids: CASSSTLNYGYTF. The CDR3 DNA is TGTGCCAGCAGTTCGACACTTAACTATGGCTACACCTTC.

V is TRBV11-2 and J is TRBJ2-7; D perhaps matches TRBD1 (6 bases). The V and J ends lost 9 bases and 2 bases respectively, with 14 bases between them. CDR3 length: 13 residues. Germline CDR1 SGHAT, CDR2 FQNNGV. DNA for the CDR3: TGTGCCAGTGAGGGGGTCCTAACCTACGAGCAGTACTTC. Translation: CASEGVLTYEQYF.

The rearrangement links TRBV27 to TRBJ1-4; the D gene is possibly TRBD1 (6 bases). The length of the CDR3 is 16 residues. The V and J ends lost 8 bases and 0 bases respectively, with 16 bases between them. CDR1 and CDR2 (germline): MNHEY, SMNVEV (reference sequence). The CDR3 loop is CASRSFPGATNEKLFF. The CDR3 nucleotides read TGTGCCAGCCGTAGTTTTCCAGGGGCAACTAATGAAAAACTGTTTTTT.

The chain links TRBV19 to TRBJ1-4, with TRBD1 matching 12 bases. Germline values: CDR1 LNHDA, CDR2 SQIVND (reference sequence). Unmatched junction bases numbered 3, after V lost 5 bases and J lost 8 bases. The CDR3 loop spans 14 amino acids. The CDR3 nucleotides are TGTGCCAGTAGTCCCGGGACAGGGGGCGAAAAACTGTTTTTT. Translating it yields CASSPGTGGEKLFF. Complete variable domain (other parts from reference TRBV19 and TRBJ1-4): DGGITQSPKYLFRKEGQNVTLSCEQNLNHDAMYWYRQDPGQGLRLIYYSQIVNDFQKGDIAEGYSVSREKKESFPLTVTSAQKNPTAFYLCASSPGTGGEKLFFGSGTQLSVL.

J is TRBJ2-7 and V is TRBV4-1, with 7 bases that match TRBD2. Germline V lookup: CDR1 MGHRA, CDR2 YSYEKL. J was trimmed by 3 bases and V by 2 bases; bases with no gene match: 7. The CDR3 runs to 15 residues. The CDR3 protein is CASSQIGLEGYEQYF. The CDR3 region has the DNA TGCGCCAGCAGCCAAATAGGACTAGAGGGCTACGAGCAGTACTTC.

V usage is TRBV7-7 and J usage is TRBJ2-7; D might be TRBD2 (5 bases). Trimming took 3 bases from V and 0 from J, leaving 12 bases between them. The CDR3 runs to 15 residues. CDR1 and CDR2 from the germline V gene are SSHAT and FNYEAQ (reference sequence). The CDR3 DNA sequence: TGTGCCAGCAGCTTTCTAACTAGAATCTCCTACGAGCAGTACTTC. Protein: CASSFLTRISYEQYF.

J is TRBJ2-1 and V is TRBV30; D may be TRBD2 (5 bases). In germline, CDR1 is GTSNPN, CDR2 SVGIG (reference sequence). This CDR3 contains 14 residues. The germline V and J ends were trimmed by 5 bases and 4 bases, with 15 bases remaining between them. CDR3 loop: CAWESPGLYNEQFF. CDR3 sequence (DNA): TGTGCCTGGGAGTCCCCCGGACTTTACAATGAGCAGTTCTTC.

The V call is TRBV14, the J call TRBJ2-5, with D unclear. The CDR3 runs to 15 residues. Germline values: CDR1 SGHDN, CDR2 FVKESK. V was pared by 1 base and J by 0 bases, with 9 bases between. The CDR3 bases are TGTGCCAGCAGCCAAGGGATTGGGTACCAAGAGACCCAGTACTTC. Encoded protein: CASSQGIGYQETQYF.